This TCR beta chain was found in a study of CXCR3-negative and CXCR3-positive naive CD8 T cells. Whole-study results and caveats: A higher hydrophobicity marked the TRB CDR3s of CXCR3-positive naive cells versus CXCR3-negative naive cells. For naive cells, CXCR3-negative and CXCR3-positive subsets had similar TRBV-TRBJ usage; for memory cells, usage differed. Memory CD8+ cells showed much lower diversity, while both naive subsets were comparably high.

With UMI labels, 5' RACE was used to prepare the TRB cDNA libraries. TCRdb reprocessed the 5' RACE reads, keeping one entry per CDR3 protein, no DNA. The table lists around 66,000 distinct CDR3 sequences. Germline loops: CDR1 MDHEN, CDR2 SYDVKM. The CDR3 length is 17 residues. Remarks on this clonotype: The antigen remains undetermined.

CD45RO-CCR7+CD27+CD95- was the phenotype of naive CD8+ T cells. The sequence came from a human donor in good health. Some clones in this sample may be carry-over from other donors' samples. Source material: naive CXCR3+ CD8+ T cells from blood. Subset defined: CD45RO-CCR7+CD27+CD95- naive CD8+ T cells expressing CXCR3 (TNR3+). V gene TRBV28 combines with J gene TRBJ2-7; TCRdb proposes TRBD1, but this gene call is untestable without DNA. CDR3 sequence reads: CASSFPRRTGKSYEQYF.